The clone carrying this T cell receptor beta chain was seen a few times. Germline CDR1 LNHDA, CDR2 SQIVND (reference sequence). The CDR3 length is 15 residues. V shed 4 bases, J shed 9 bases, and the junction held 11 bases outside the gene matches. These data belong to a study of blood T cell repertoires in COVID-19. About the study: The United States, Italy and Spain provided the acute and convalescent COVID-19 samples.

In the original analysis: Quantification of nucleated cells was approximated via reference gene primer amplification. TCRdb's copy holds only in-frame clones and misses some; the assay was immunoSEQ multiplex PCR. From that table come the V and J calls and clone size; the DNA was used to work out D and trimming. The data contain approximately 200,000 clones, about 85% of them singletons. V is TRBV19 and J is TRBJ2-2; TRBD1 agrees at 7 bases. This receptor was obtained from a man aged 45-65 years who had recovered from COVID-19. Sample: peripheral blood. The CDR3 spells CASSRGGAKSRELFF. The CDR3 bases are TGTGCCAGTAGTAGAGGGGGCGCGAAATCCAGGGAGCTGTTTTTT.